The 27 T cell receptor beta chains below come from one sample, sequenced in a study of T cell repertoires in cytomegalovirus infection. TCRdb reanalysed the reads using MiXCR and keeps one entry per CDR3 protein. The data hold about 230,000 distinct CDR3 sequences, with roughly 20% observed a single time. What was sequenced was CD8+ T cells from PBMCs. The receptors originated from a human donor in good health (CMV status not recorded). Some clones in this sample may be carry-over from other donors' samples.

This clonotype was seen many times. The rearrangement uses TRBV28 and TRBJ2-7, with 7 nucleotides matching TRBD1. J lost 5 bases, V lost 2 bases, and 15 bases had no gene match. Germline assignment: CDR1 MDHEN and CDR2 SYDVKM. CDR3 length: 17 residues. This CDR3 is CASSLERLGTDQDEQYF. The CDR3 nucleotides are TGTGCCAGCAGTTTAGAGAGGCTTGGGACAGACCAGGACGAGCAGTACTTC.

This clonotype was seen more than once but under ten times. The chain joins TRBV7-3 to TRBJ1-1; D not certain. CDR1 and CDR2 from the germline V gene are SGHTA and FQGTGA. The CDR3 totals 15 residues. V was trimmed by 5 bases and J by 1 base, leaving 14 bases between them. The CDR3 spells CASSVGVTGNTEAFF. The CDR3 DNA is TGTGCCAGCAGCGTCGGTGTGACGGGGAACACTGAAGCTTTCTTT.

The chain carries TRBV29-1 and TRBJ2-3; 9 bases map to TRBD1. The CDR3 is 16 residues long. Germline V gene data show CDR1 as SQVTM and CDR2 as ANQGSEA. V shed 3 bases, J shed 2 bases, and the junction held 9 bases outside the gene matches. This CDR3 is CSVEPGQGHSTDTQYF. For the CDR3, the DNA is TGCAGCGTTGAGCCGGGACAGGGTCACTCCACAGATACGCAGTATTTT.

This chain uses TRBV19 with TRBJ1-5; a possible D gene is TRBD1 (6 bases). V shed 6 bases and J shed 1 base, with 34 bases lying between them. CDR1 and CDR2 from the germline V gene are LNHDA and SQIVND (reference sequence). The CDR3 runs to 22 residues. CDR3 amino acids: CASSLALFSSGDTSGSNQPQHF. The CDR3 region has the DNA TGTGCCAGTAGCCTTGCCTTATTTTCTTCAGGGGATACCTCTGGAAGCAATCAGCCCCAGCATTTT.

V gene TRBV5-1 combines with J gene TRBJ1-1, with D unclear. This CDR3 comprises 16 residues. V lost 0 bases, J lost 1 base, and 13 bases lay in between. Germline-derived CDR1 and CDR2 are SGHRS and YFSETQ. In DNA, the CDR3 is TGCGCCAGCAGCTTGGGCCAGGCCGTCGGGAACACTGAAGCTTTCTTT. Amino acids: CASSLGQAVGNTEAFF.

The rearrangement links TRBV14 to TRBJ1-2, with TRBD1 identical over 12 bases. CDR1 is SGHDN and CDR2 is FVKESK in the germline V gene. The CDR3 has 14 amino acids. V was pared by 8 bases and J by 6 bases, with 7 bases of the junction left unmatched. CDR3 bases: TGTGCCAGCTCCCCGGGACAGGGGGCGGATGGCTACACCTTC. Translation gives CASSPGQGADGYTF.

This clonotype came up many times. The chain employs TRBV7-8 and TRBJ2-1; tentative D call: TRBD2 (5 bases). The CDR3 is made up of 13 amino acids. V dropped 4 bases and J dropped 6 bases, with 10 bases sitting between them. Germline V CDR1 and CDR2: SGHVS, FQNEAQ. The CDR3 here is CASSSGFINEQFF. The CDR3 DNA is TGTGCCAGCAGCTCGGGATTCATCAATGAGCAGTTCTTC.

This chain joins TRBV14 and TRBJ1-2, with D maybe TRBD1 (5 bases). This CDR3 comprises 14 residues. V was shortened by 1 base and J by 5 bases, with 11 bases between the two germline ends. Germline loops: CDR1 SGHDN, CDR2 FVKESK. The CDR3 protein is CASSQVPGEYGYTF. For the CDR3, the DNA is TGTGCCAGCAGCCAAGTCCCGGGGGAATATGGCTACACCTTC.

This clonotype occurred once. CDR3 coding DNA: TGTGCCAGTAGCCCCTGGGAAGGGCCCGGGGAGCTGTTTTTT. It specifies CASSPWEGPGELFF. V and J are TRBV19 and TRBJ2-2, with no clear D. From germline, CDR1 is LNHDA and CDR2 SQIVND (reference sequence). CDR3 length: 14 amino acids. Trimming took off 6 bases at V and 6 bases at J, with 14 bases between the two ends. The complete variable domain, with remaining parts taken from reference TRBV19 and TRBJ2-2, reads DGGITQSPKYLFRKEGQNVTLSCEQNLNHDAMYWYRQDPGQGLRLIYYSQIVNDFQKGDIAEGYSVSREKKESFPLTVTSAQKNPTAFYLCASSPWEGPGELFFGEGSRLTVL.

This clonotype was recorded a few times. The chain is built from TRBV6-6 and TRBJ1-1; a weak D match, TRBD1 (5 bases). The germline V gene encodes CDR1 MNHNY and CDR2 SVGAGI (reference sequence). V was clipped by 6 bases and J by 0 bases, with 14 bases between them. The CDR3 has 15 amino acids. The CDR3 sequence is CASRPLGGLNTEAFF. Written as DNA, the CDR3 is TGTGCCAGCAGACCCCTGGGGGGGTTGAACACTGAAGCTTTCTTT.

In its sample, this clonotype was seen a few times. CDR3 amino acids: CASSEVAGGFYEQYF. The CDR3 DNA reads TGTGCCAGCAGTGAAGTAGCGGGGGGTTTCTACGAGCAGTACTTC. The genes are TRBV6-1 and TRBJ2-7; 10 nucleotides match TRBD2. Germline V gives CDR1 MNHNS, CDR2 SASEGT. Trimming cost V 1 base and J 3 bases; bases outside gene matches: 3. There are 15 residues in the CDR3.

This clonotype has ten or more counts. This chain links TRBV7-2 with TRBJ2-2; 10 positions agree with TRBD2. CDR3 length: 18 residues. J gave up 4 bases and V 5 bases, and 13 bases lay outside the gene matches. Germline CDR1 is SGHTA and CDR2 is FQGNSA. CDR3 in amino acids: CASSLRSSGGRGTGELFF. CDR3 bases: TGTGCCAGCAGCCTCAGATCTAGCGGGGGTAGGGGCACCGGGGAGCTGTTTTTT.

The table lists this clonotype with a few counts. J is TRBJ1-1 and V is TRBV30; D not certain. CDR1 is GTSNPN and CDR2 is SVGIG in the germline V gene (reference sequence). V lost 2 bases to trimming and J lost 8 bases, with 9 bases between them. The CDR3 runs 11 residues. In DNA form, the CDR3 reads TGTGCCTGGAGTACAGACCGAGAAGCTTTCTTT. This translates into CAWSTDREAFF.

Remarks on this clonotype: An end of the junction differs from the germline gene, which may be a read error. The chain combines TRBV4-3 with TRBJ2-1; D unclear. Germline values: CDR1 LGHNA, CDR2 YSLEER. The CDR3 totals 11 residues. The CDR3 reads CASSPGSEQLF. CDR3 sequence (DNA): TGCGCCAGCAGCCCTGGTAGTGAGCAGTTGTTC.

This clonotype was detected a few times. The V gene is TRBV29-1, the J gene TRBJ1-1; D unclear. Trimming cost V 5 bases and J 0 bases, with 7 bases left between them. The CDR3 is 12 amino acids. Germline V lookup: CDR1 SQVTM, CDR2 ANQGSEA. The CDR3 spells CSVRVLNTEAFF. CDR3 coding DNA: TGCAGCGTTCGGGTATTGAACACTGAAGCTTTCTTT.

In this sample, this clonotype turned up many times. The chain links TRBV27 to TRBJ2-7; D tentatively reads TRBD1 or TRBD2 (5 bases each). This CDR3 region has 13 residues. Trimming left V 0 bases short and J 7 bases short, with 10 bases between. Per the germline V gene, CDR1 is MNHEY and CDR2 is SMNVEV (reference sequence). The CDR3 bases are TGTGCCAGCAGTTTATCGAAAGGGGAGGAGCAGTACTTC. Encoded protein: CASSLSKGEEQYF.

This clonotype has a handful of counts. J is TRBJ2-1 and V is TRBV29-1; D gene unclear. The CDR3 is made up of 13 amino acids. The V gene lost 4 bases and the J gene lost 7 bases, with 14 bases spanning the gap. Germline assignment: CDR1 SQVTM and CDR2 ANQGSEA. CDR3 sequence reads: CSVGVGYKNEQFF. In nucleotides, the CDR3 is TGCAGCGTTGGGGTGGGTTATAAGAATGAGCAGTTCTTC.

This clonotype was detected only a few times. The chain links TRBV27 to TRBJ1-2; 9 positions match TRBD1. Germline V gene data show CDR1 as MNHEY and CDR2 as SMNVEV (reference sequence). The V gene end was trimmed by 10 bases and the J gene end by 5 bases; junction bases not matched to a gene: 5. CDR3 length: 12 residues. The CDR3 loop reads CATQGQGYGYTF. DNA for the CDR3: TGTGCCACCCAGGGACAGGGTTATGGCTACACCTTC.

This clonotype was counted ten times or more. V usage is TRBV28 and J usage is TRBJ1-1; D is unclear. Germline CDR1 is MDHEN and CDR2 is SYDVKM. The CDR3 spans 16 residues. V lost 5 bases and J lost 2, with 18 bases in between. CDR3 in amino acids: CASSPPPSGLNTEAFF. The DNA of the CDR3 is TGTGCCAGCAGTCCACCTCCATCGGGGTTAAACACTGAAGCTTTCTTT.

This clonotype has a handful of counts. The rearrangement uses TRBV20-1 and TRBJ2-7, with 9 bases aligning to TRBD1. Trimming cost V 2 bases and J 4 bases; bases outside gene matches: 6. Germline V CDR1 and CDR2: DFQATT, SNEGSKA (reference sequence). The CDR3 spans 14 residues. The CDR3 loop is CSARPRDREYEQYF. CDR3 sequence (DNA): TGCAGTGCTAGACCCCGGGACAGGGAGTACGAGCAGTACTTC.

This clonotype was seen once. Sequence at one end of the junction differs from germline and may be a read error. The chain joins TRBV29-1 to TRBJ2-5; TRBD1 might be the D (6 bases). The CDR3 consists of 15 residues. Per germline, CDR1 SQVTM and CDR2 ANQGSEA. Here the CDR3 reads CSFELSSGDYQTQYF. DNA for the CDR3: TGCAGCTTTGAATTAAGTTCAGGGGATTATCAGACCCAGTACTTC.

The chain joins TRBV11-2 to TRBJ2-7; weak D call: TRBD1 (6 bases). V was shortened by 1 base and J by 3 bases, with 19 bases between the two germline ends. The length of the CDR3 is 17 residues. Germline CDR1 and CDR2: SGHAT and FQNNGV. CDR3: CASSLGSVGGRYYEQYF. The CDR3 nucleotides are TGTGCCAGCAGCTTAGGTTCGGTAGGGGGACGGTACTACGAGCAGTACTTC. Complete variable domain (other parts from reference TRBV11-2 and TRBJ2-7): EAGVAQSPRYKIIEKRQSVAFWCNPISGHATLYWYQQILGQGPKLLIQFQNNGVVDDSQLPKDRFSAERLKGVDSTLKIQPAKLEDSAVYLCASSLGSVGGRYYEQYFGPGTRLTVT.

The chain uses TRBV20-1 and TRBJ1-5; D uncertain. Per germline, CDR1 DFQATT and CDR2 SNEGSKA (reference sequence). V was cut by 0 bases and J by 9 bases, with 6 bases left in between. The CDR3 totals 11 residues. The chain's CDR3 is CSARESGPQHF. In DNA, the CDR3 is TGCAGTGCTAGAGAGAGTGGGCCCCAGCATTTT.

The chain is built from TRBV28 and TRBJ2-4; no clear D. The germline V gene has CDR1 MDHEN and CDR2 SYDVKM. The CDR3 consists of 13 residues. With 4 bases removed from V and 1 base from J, the gap between germline ends came to 5 bases. The CDR3 nucleotides read TGTGCCAGCAGTTCCGCGGCCAAAAACATTCAGTACTTC. It encodes CASSSAAKNIQYF.

The sample holds many counts of this clonotype. The chain is built from TRBV7-2 and TRBJ1-6; D not resolved. The germline V and J ends were trimmed by 2 bases and 8 bases, with 10 bases remaining between them. CDR1 and CDR2 (germline): SGHTA, FQGNSA. The CDR3 is 14 residues long. CDR3 in DNA: TGTGCCAGCAGCTTAACCGGGATCGATTCACCCCTCCACTTT. Protein product: CASSLTGIDSPLHF.

This clonotype was seen a few times. CDR3 DNA: TGTGCCAGCAGCCGATACGCGGGGAACACTGAAGCTTTCTTT. It specifies CASSRYAGNTEAFF. V usage is TRBV27 and J usage is TRBJ1-1; D is unclear. V was clipped by 6 bases and J by 1 base, with 12 bases between them. The CDR3 sequence is 14 residues long. Germline V CDR1 and CDR2: MNHEY, SMNVEV (reference sequence).

The chain's CDR3 is CATSRSPLGTEAFF. CDR3 DNA: TGTGCCACCAGCAGGTCCCCCCTGGGGACTGAAGCTTTCTTT. The chain joins TRBV15 to TRBJ1-1; no clear D gene. The CDR3 is made up of 14 amino acids. Germline V gene sequence: CDR1 LNHNV, CDR2 YYDKDF (reference sequence). V lost 3 bases and J 5 bases, leaving 13 bases between the germline ends.